This is a list of T cell receptor beta chains from one sample in a study of blood T cell repertoires in COVID-19. TCRdb keeps only in-frame clones here, not all; method: immunoSEQ multiplex PCR. The profile covers roughly 50,000 clones, with 75% to 90% appearing a single time and roughly 34% taken by the ten largest. The source material was peripheral blood. These receptors were collected from a woman at least 80 years old with COVID-19, enrolled during active disease. Both conserved end residues are part of each CDR3. The D gene is left open where the match is weak. The size of a clone is reported for some rows only, either as once, few or many, or as a class for expanded clones.

clone size	J gene	D gene	V gene	CDR3 DNA	CDR3 protein
NA	TRBJ1-5	NA	TRBV5-1	TGCGCCAGCAGTGCCGGGGACAACAATCAGCCCCAGCATTTT	CASSAGDNNQPQHF
NA	TRBJ2-2	NA	TRBV23-1	TGCGCCAGCAGTCAATTAGGGCAGGGAATGGAGACCGGGGAGCTGTTTTTT	CASSQLGQGMETGELFF
NA	TRBJ1-4	NA	TRBV6-5	TGTGCCAGCAGTCCGATCCGGGGCGGGGGTGAAAAACTGTTTTTT	CASSPIRGGGEKLFF
few	TRBJ2-4	TRBD2	TRBV3-1/TRBV3-2	TGTGCCAGCAGCCGACGACTAGCGGGGGGGAACATTCAGTACTTC	CASSRRLAGGNIQYF
NA	TRBJ2-3	TRBD1	TRBV2	TGTGCCAGCTACAGGGACAGAAACACAGATACGCAGTATTTT	CASYRDRNTDTQYF
NA	TRBJ1-5	NA	TRBV6-5	TGTGCCAGCCGACCAGGGGCCGAGGGGCAGCCCCAGCATTTT	CASRPGAEGQPQHF
NA	TRBJ2-1	TRBD1	TRBV24-1	TGTGCCACCAGCGCCGGGACAGGGGTCCCCTCCTACAATGAGCAGTTCTTC	CATSAGTGVPSYNEQFF
once	TRBJ2-3	TRBD2	TRBV27	TGTGCCAGCAGAAGGGGCGGGAGGGTGGCAGATACGCAGTATTTT	CASRRGGRVADTQYF
NA	TRBJ2-1	TRBD2	TRBV18	TGTGCCAGCTCGCCTAGCGGGGGGGCCACAACAAATGAGCAGTTCTTC	CASSPSGGATTNEQFF
few	TRBJ2-7	TRBD2	TRBV28	TGTGCCAGCAGTTTGGAGCGGGAGGGCCTCCACGAGCAGTACTTC	CASSLEREGLHEQYF
few	TRBJ1-1	NA	TRBV7-9	TGTGCCAGCAGCTTGGGGGCAGGGTTGAACACTGAAGCTTTCTTT	CASSLGAGLNTEAFF